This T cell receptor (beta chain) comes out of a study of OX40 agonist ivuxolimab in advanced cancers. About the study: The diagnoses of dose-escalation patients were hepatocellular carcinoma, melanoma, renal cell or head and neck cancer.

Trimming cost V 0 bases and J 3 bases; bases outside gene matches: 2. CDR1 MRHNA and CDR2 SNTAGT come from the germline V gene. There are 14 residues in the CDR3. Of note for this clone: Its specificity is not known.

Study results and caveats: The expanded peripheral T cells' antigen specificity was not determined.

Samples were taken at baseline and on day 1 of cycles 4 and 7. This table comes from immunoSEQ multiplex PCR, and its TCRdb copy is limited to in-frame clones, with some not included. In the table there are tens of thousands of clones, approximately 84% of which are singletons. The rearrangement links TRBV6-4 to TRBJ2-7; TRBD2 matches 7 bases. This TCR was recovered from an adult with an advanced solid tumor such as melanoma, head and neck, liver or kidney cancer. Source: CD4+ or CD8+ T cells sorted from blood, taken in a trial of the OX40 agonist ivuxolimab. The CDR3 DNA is TGTGCCAGCAGTGACTCGTGGGAGGGCTACGAGCAGTACTTC. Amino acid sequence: CASSDSWEGYEQYF.